Below are 32 T cell receptor beta chains sequenced from a single sample in a study of blood T cells in healthy people across ages. PCR was performed a second time for roughly 7 to 12 cycles using a sample-barcoded 5' primer and a J-beta primer mix. TCRdb passed the 5' RACE reads through MiXCR, listing each CDR3 protein once. The data hold approximately 1,000,000 distinct CDR3 sequences, with 40% to 50% observed a single time. Sequences were obtained from blood. The receptors here all came from a woman aged 60 to 75 in good health.

Only a few counts were recorded for this clonotype. The chain recombines TRBV2 with TRBJ2-7, with TRBD2 matching 7 bases. Germline V gene lookup returns CDR1 SNHLY and CDR2 FYNNEI. The ends lost 8 bases at V and 2 bases at J; junction bases unmatched: 3. The CDR3 covers 12 residues. The CDR3 region is CASGRGTYEQYF. As DNA, the CDR3 is TGTGCCAGCGGGAGGGGAACCTACGAGCAGTACTTC.

The chain employs TRBV27 and TRBJ2-7, with D perhaps TRBD1 or TRBD2 (6 bases each). V gave up 8 bases and J gave up 5 bases, with 16 bases separating them. Germline V gene data show CDR1 as MNHEY and CDR2 as SMNVEV (reference sequence). The length of the CDR3 is 13 residues. In DNA form, the CDR3 reads TGTGCCAGCTCCTTAAGGGGGGTCCACGAGCAGTACTTC. Encoded protein: CASSLRGVHEQYF.

The sample holds a few counts of this clonotype. The chain employs TRBV12-3 or TRBV12-4 and TRBJ2-7, with D perhaps matching TRBD1 (6 bases). This CDR3 has 13 amino acids. The V end lost 7 bases, the J end lost 5 bases, and 15 bases lay between the germline ends. Here the CDR3 reads CASKPTGGNEQYF. The CDR3, as DNA: TGTGCCAGCAAGCCGACAGGAGGCAACGAGCAGTACTTC.

About this clonotype: One end of the junction fails to match germline, which may point to a read error. The chain carries TRBV5-1 and TRBJ1-1; no clear D gene. The CDR3 runs to 14 residues. Germline V CDR1 and CDR2: SGHRS, YFSETQ. The CDR3 DNA is TGCGCCAGCAGATTGGCCAGAGGTGACACTGAAGCTTTCTTT. Amino acids: CASRLARGDTEAFF. Full variable domain (remainder filled in from reference TRBV5-1 and TRBJ1-1): KAGVTQTPRYLIKTRGQQVTLSCSPISGHRSVSWYQQTPGQGLQFLFEYFSETQRNKGNFPGRFSGRQFSNSRSEMNVSTLELGDSALYLCASRLARGDTEAFFGQGTRLTVV.

For this clonotype: A single base separates this from a much larger clone, so it may be a read error. In DNA form, the CDR3 reads TGTGCCAGCACATCATCCTATGGCCACACCTTC. Translation gives CASTSSYGHTF. This chain uses TRBV6-2 or TRBV6-3 with TRBJ1-2; D remains ambiguous. Germline V gene sequence: CDR1 MNHEY, CDR2 SVGEGT. The CDR3 has 11 amino acids.

CDR3 sequence (DNA): TGCAGTGCTAGTAGTAGGGGGGTCTCCTACGAGCAGTACTTC. This codes for CSASSRGVSYEQYF. This chain uses TRBV20-1 with TRBJ2-7; D is perhaps TRBD1 or TRBD2 (6 bases each). Germline V gene sequence: CDR1 DFQATT, CDR2 SNEGSKA (reference sequence). Trimming removed 3 bases at V and 0 bases at J, with 12 bases between. There are 14 residues in the CDR3.

This clonotype occurred many times. This chain links TRBV6-6 with TRBJ1-5; 7 bases map to TRBD1. The trim removed 7 bases at V and 3 bases at J, leaving 9 bases unmatched. The CDR3 has 15 residues. Germline V lookup: CDR1 MNHNY, CDR2 SVGAGI (reference sequence). The CDR3 nucleotides read TGTGCCAGCAAGGGCGCAGGGGGTTACAATCAGCCCCAGCATTTT. This gives the protein CASKGAGGYNQPQHF.

The gene calls are TRBV11-2 and TRBJ1-4, with D possibly TRBD1 on 5 matching bases. Germline V gene sequence: CDR1 SGHAT, CDR2 FQNNGV. V gave up 3 bases and J gave up 8 bases, with 16 bases separating them. The length of the CDR3 is 15 residues. The CDR3 DNA is TGTGCCAGCAGCTTCCCCACGGGGGGTGAGGAAAAACTGTTTTTT. It translates to CASSFPTGGEEKLFF.

This sequence joins TRBV10-3 and TRBJ2-3, with D possibly matching TRBD2 (6 bases). The CDR3 length is 14 residues. Trimming took 8 bases from V and 5 from J, leaving 17 bases between them. Looked up from germline, CDR1 is ENHRY and CDR2 is SYGVKD. As DNA, the CDR3 is TGTGCCATCGGACTACCGGACCTAGGAGATACGCAGTATTTT. It is translated as CAIGLPDLGDTQYF.

The V call is TRBV20-1, the J call TRBJ2-7, with 16 bases that match TRBD2. Germline V gene lookup returns CDR1 DFQATT and CDR2 SNEGSKA (reference sequence). This CDR3 comprises 17 residues. V trimming: 3 bases; J trimming: 3 bases; junction bases outside the gene matches: 8. Written as DNA, the CDR3 is TGCAGTGCTAGGGCCGGGACTAGCGGGAGGGGCCTCTACGAGCAGTACTTC. This gives the protein CSARAGTSGRGLYEQYF.

The genes are TRBV10-2 and TRBJ2-7; 7 bases line up with TRBD2. The CDR3 consists of 15 residues. Germline V gives CDR1 WSHSY, CDR2 SAAADI. The J segment lost 3 bases and the V segment lost 4 bases, leaving 9 bases of the junction unmatched. The CDR3 loop reads CASSASQAGLYEQYF. The CDR3 DNA is TGCGCCAGCAGTGCGTCCCAAGCGGGGCTCTACGAGCAGTACTTC.

This clonotype came up a few times. The V and J genes are TRBV4-1 and TRBJ1-2, with a weak D call TRBD1 (5 bases). The germline CDR1 and CDR2 sequences are MGHRA and YSYEKL. CDR3 length: 14 amino acids. Trimming shortened V by 3 bases and J by 0 bases, and 8 bases separated the two germline ends. This CDR3 is CASSHPDTNYGYTF. Written as DNA, the CDR3 is TGCGCCAGCAGCCACCCGGACACTAACTATGGCTACACCTTC.

The count of this clonotype is one. The chain uses TRBV20-1 and TRBJ2-7, with 9 bases that match TRBD1. CDR3 length equals 13 residues. CDR1 DFQATT and CDR2 SNEGSKA come from the germline V gene (reference sequence). The V segment lost 4 bases and the J segment 3 bases; nucleotides outside the gene matches: 4. CDR3 in amino acids: CSAKSGQGYEQYF. CDR3 coding DNA: TGCAGTGCTAAGTCGGGACAGGGCTACGAGCAGTACTTC.

This clonotype was seen a few times. The chain joins TRBV4-2 to TRBJ2-7; 7 bases fit TRBD2. Germline-derived CDR1 and CDR2 are LGHNA and YNFKEQ. This CDR3 region has 17 residues. Trimming removed 0 bases from V and 0 bases from J; junction bases left unmatched: 8. DNA of the CDR3: TGTGCCAGCAGCCAAGACCAGTTCGGCGGGAGCTCCTACGAGCAGTACTTC. Encoded protein: CASSQDQFGGSSYEQYF.

The chain carries TRBV7-2 and TRBJ2-3, with D uncertain. Looked up from germline, CDR1 is SGHTA and CDR2 is FQGNSA. Trimming took 4 bases from V and 2 from J, leaving 10 bases between them. CDR3 length: 14 amino acids. In nucleotides, the CDR3 is TGTGCCAGCAGCTCCTCCGCCTTCACAGATACGCAGTATTTT. Residues: CASSSSAFTDTQYF.

The rearrangement joins TRBV6-5 to TRBJ2-7, with D hard to call. There are 15 residues in the CDR3. Trimming pared 4 bases from V and 3 bases from J, leaving 16 bases between. Germline V gives CDR1 MNHEY, CDR2 SVGAGI. The CDR3 protein is CASSCTAFPYYEQYF. In DNA form, the CDR3 reads TGTGCCAGCAGTTGCACCGCCTTCCCCTACTACGAGCAGTACTTC.

The V and J genes are TRBV5-1 and TRBJ1-2; no definite D call. Deletions cut 3 bases from V and 5 bases from J, with 8 bases between. The CDR3 extends over 12 amino acids. The V gene's germline CDR1 is SGHRS and CDR2 YFSETQ. CDR3: CASSSPRYGYTF. Written as DNA, the CDR3 is TGCGCCAGCAGCTCCCCCAGATATGGCTACACCTTC.

This rearrangement joins TRBV29-1 to TRBJ2-3; D uncertain. With 6 bases removed from V and 6 bases from J, the gap between germline ends came to 16 bases. Germline CDR1 is SQVTM and CDR2 is ANQGSEA. The length of the CDR3 is 13 residues. The CDR3 here is CSVPGEPRDTQYF. The CDR3 region has the DNA TGCAGCGTCCCCGGAGAGCCCAGGGATACGCAGTATTTT.

The J gene is TRBJ2-3, the V gene TRBV20-1, with 12 bases lining up with TRBD2. This CDR3 region has 20 residues. V dropped 3 bases and J dropped 0; count of bases not matched to a gene: 16. CDR1 is DFQATT, CDR2 SNEGSKA, per germline (reference sequence). The CDR3 region is CSARPSRATSGRPSTDTQYF. The CDR3 nucleotides are TGCAGTGCTAGGCCTTCCCGGGCGACTAGCGGGAGACCAAGCACAGATACGCAGTATTTT.

The chain links TRBV7-2 to TRBJ2-4; 8 bases are shared with TRBD2. The end of the DNA is better explained by TRBJ2-7, so the J call may be wrong. There are 16 residues in the CDR3. CDR1 SGHTA and CDR2 FQGNSA come from the germline V gene. CDR3 nucleotide sequence: TGTGCCAGCAGCTTACCAGCGGGAGCGTTCGGTGGCGAGCAGTACTTC. Translating it yields CASSLPAGAFGGEQYF.

This clonotype has a handful of counts. This sequence joins TRBV2 and TRBJ2-1; D might be TRBD2 (5 bases). CDR1 SNHLY and CDR2 FYNNEI come from the germline V gene. The CDR3 spans 13 residues. Trimming stripped 9 bases from V and 4 bases from J, with 13 bases between. CDR3 DNA sequence: TGTGCCAGGACCCGGGGTCGTTACAATGAGCAGTTCTTC. Translating it yields CARTRGRYNEQFF. Full variable domain (rest looked up from reference TRBV2 and TRBJ2-1): EPEVTQTPSHQVTQMGQEVILRCVPISNHLYFYWYRQILGQKVEFLVSFYNNEISEKSEIFDDQFSVERPDGSNFTLKIRSTKLEDSAMYFCARTRGRYNEQFFGPGTRLTVL.

This clonotype is a singleton in its sample. V is TRBV27 and J is TRBJ2-5; D is unclear. The germline gives CDR1 MNHEY, CDR2 SMNVEV (reference sequence). Trimming shortened V by 0 bases and J by 2 bases, and 13 bases separated the two germline ends. The CDR3 sequence is 16 residues long. CDR3 sequence reads: CASSLSVSASQETQYF. CDR3 coding DNA: TGTGCCAGCAGTTTATCGGTATCGGCTAGTCAAGAGACCCAGTACTTC.

The V and J genes are TRBV6-5 and TRBJ2-2; 9 nucleotides match TRBD1. Germline CDR1 MNHEY, CDR2 SVGAGI. Trimming at V came to 4 bases and at J to 4 bases, leaving 13 bases not matched to a gene. The CDR3 is 18 amino acids. CDR3 in amino acids: CASSFVPPGQGSTGELFF. CDR3 bases: TGTGCCAGCAGTTTCGTACCCCCGGGACAGGGAAGCACCGGGGAGCTGTTTTTT.

The chain couples TRBV11-2 to TRBJ2-3, with 7 bases matching TRBD2. Germline V gene lookup returns CDR1 SGHAT and CDR2 FQNNGV. V was clipped by 4 bases and J by 3 bases; unmatched bases: 7. The CDR3 has 15 amino acids. The CDR3 DNA sequence: TGTGCCAGCAGCTACCGACTAGCATGGACAGATACGCAGTATTTT. Protein product: CASSYRLAWTDTQYF.

This clonotype showed up just a few times. The chain recombines TRBV7-7 with TRBJ2-5; no reliable D call. The CDR3 sequence is 15 residues long. Germline V gives CDR1 SSHAT, CDR2 FNYEAQ (reference sequence). V gave up 4 bases and J gave up 5 bases, with 17 bases separating them. The CDR3 loop reads CASSSAVVLGETQYF. The CDR3 DNA follows: TGTGCCAGCAGCTCCGCCGTCGTTCTCGGGGAGACCCAGTACTTC.

Worth noting for this clonotype: This could be a read error, since a much larger clone is one nucleotide away. The chain combines TRBV29-1 with TRBJ2-4; D ambiguous. Germline V gives CDR1 SQVTM, CDR2 ANQGSEA. The CDR3 consists of 11 residues. CDR3 in amino acids: CGVSGTNIQYF. In DNA, the CDR3 is TGCGGCGTTTCAGGTACCAACATTCAGTACTTC.

This clonotype came up a few times. The rearrangement joins TRBV7-9 to TRBJ2-7; a possible D gene is TRBD1 (6 bases). V was trimmed by 1 base and J by 4 bases, leaving 11 bases between them. CDR3 length equals 14 residues. Germline V lookup: CDR1 SEHNR, CDR2 FQNEAQ (reference sequence). The CDR3, as DNA: TGTGCCAGCAGCTTAGGGACACAGGGATACGAGCAGTACTTC. Its protein product is CASSLGTQGYEQYF.

This chain connects TRBV4-2 to TRBJ2-5, with TRBD1 matching 10 bases. Trimming at V came to 3 bases and at J to 0 bases, leaving 4 bases not matched to a gene. The CDR3 covers 16 residues. The germline gives CDR1 LGHNA, CDR2 YNFKEQ. The CDR3 loop reads CASSQGQGRNQETQYF. The CDR3 DNA is TGTGCCAGCAGCCAGGGACAGGGGCGAAACCAAGAGACCCAGTACTTC.

The rearrangement uses TRBV10-2 and TRBJ2-7, with 9 bases lining up with TRBD2. Germline V gene lookup returns CDR1 WSHSY and CDR2 SAAADI. The V gene end was trimmed by 2 bases and the J gene end by 2 bases; junction bases not matched to a gene: 1. The CDR3 runs 14 residues. CDR3 nucleotides: TGCGCCAGCAGTGAGAGCGGGAGGACCTACGAGCAGTACTTC. The encoded protein is CASSESGRTYEQYF.

The rearrangement links TRBV12-3 or TRBV12-4 to TRBJ1-1, with unresolved D. This CDR3 is built from 12 residues. V was pared by 5 bases and J by 3 bases, with 7 bases between. The CDR3, as DNA: TGTGCCAGCAGTCCCCGTTACACTGAAGCTTTCTTT. Amino acid sequence: CASSPRYTEAFF.

J is TRBJ2-3 and V is TRBV2; D remains ambiguous. The V end lost 5 bases, the J end lost 10 bases, and 10 bases lay between the germline ends. Germline loops: CDR1 SNHLY, CDR2 FYNNEI. The CDR3 consists of 11 residues. The CDR3 is CASSSGKAQYF. CDR3 in DNA: TGTGCCAGCAGTTCGGGCAAGGCGCAGTATTTT.

The CDR3 DNA reads as TGTGCCAGCAGTTACTCGGGGGGCCAATCCTACGAGCAGTACTTC. Protein product: CASSYSGGQSYEQYF. V is TRBV6-5 and J is TRBJ2-4, with D tentatively TRBD1 or TRBD2 (6 bases each). The J call is doubtful: the DNA matches TRBJ2-7 better. Germline V CDR1 and CDR2: MNHEY, SVGAGI. This CDR3 region has 15 residues.